This T cell receptor beta chain derives from a study of T cells after yellow fever vaccination. Generation of TCR cDNA used 5'RACE template switching (which added a universal primer site and UMIs). TCRdb used MiXCR to reprocess the 5' RACE reads, holding one entry per CDR3 protein. This table has about 340,000 distinct CDR3 sequences, about 12% appearing once. A remark on this clonotype: The target antigen is unknown.

Study results and limitations: Weaker overall, the secondary response nonetheless peaked faster (day 5 versus 15).

The CDR3 length is 12 residues. The germline gives CDR1 SQVTM, CDR2 ANQGSEA. Deletions cut 3 bases from V and 1 base from J, with 6 bases between. The V call is TRBV29-1, the J call TRBJ1-2; no reliable D call. This clonotype originated in a man between 18 and 29 years old who received the YFV17D yellow fever vaccine. This material consisted of CD4+ T cells sorted from PBMCs, taken 15 days after the yellow fever booster vaccination. The CDR3 is CSVDSNNYGYTF. Written as DNA, the CDR3 is TGCAGCGTTGACAGCAATAACTATGGCTACACCTTC.